One and the same sample provided the 8 T cell receptor beta chains below, sequenced in a study of T cells in Graves' hyperthyroidism and ophthalmopathy. Authors of the study amplified TCR beta CDR3 regions from RNA transcripts. The HTBI primer set was used in a first-round RT-PCR of the TCR CDR3. TCRdb re-derived calls from the multiplex PCR reads in MiXCR, one entry per CDR3 protein. The data hold roughly 500,000 distinct CDR3 sequences, with approximately 15% observed a single time. Sample: blood. These receptor sequences come from a woman aged 30 to 39 with Graves' hyperthyroidism that later progressed to Graves' ophthalmopathy.

J is TRBJ2-1 and V is TRBV19, with 7 bases fitting TRBD1. The junction had 7 bases not matched to a gene; V was cut back by 1 base and J by 10 bases. The CDR3 length is 14 residues. Germline loops: CDR1 LNHDA, CDR2 SQIVND (reference sequence). The CDR3 spells CASSIVTGAVEQFF. In DNA form, the CDR3 reads TGTGCCAGTAGTATAGTCACAGGGGCGGTAGAGCAGTTCTTC.

This clonotype was recorded a few times. The chain employs TRBV7-9 and TRBJ2-1; D is unresolved. Between the trimmed V and J ends, which lost 5 bases and 6 bases, there was a span of 14 bases. The CDR3 loop spans 14 amino acids. The germline V gene has CDR1 SEHNR and CDR2 FQNEAQ (reference sequence). CDR3 loop: CASSPDRVTNEQFF. The CDR3 nucleotides are TGTGCCAGCAGCCCAGATCGGGTTACCAATGAGCAGTTCTTC.

This clonotype was picked up many times. The chain links TRBV6-2 or TRBV6-3 to TRBJ1-1; D is unresolved. CDR1 and CDR2 (germline): MNHEY, SVGEGT. V dropped 5 bases and J dropped 11 bases, with 12 bases sitting between them. The CDR3 has 11 amino acids. The CDR3 protein is CASSTMYEAFF. As DNA, the CDR3 is TGTGCCAGCAGTACCATGTATGAGGCTTTCTTT.

A note on this clonotype: A read error may be the cause here, since a much bigger clone is one base away. V usage is TRBV11-3 and J usage is TRBJ1-4; D unclear. Germline lookup yields CDR1 SGHNT and CDR2 YENEEA. CDR3 length: 14 residues. The CDR3 DNA is TGTGCCAGCAGCTTAATCGCAACTAATGAAAAACTGTGTTTT. It is translated as CASSLIATNEKLCF. Filled out from reference TRBV11-3 and TRBJ1-4, the complete variable domain reads EAGVVQSPRYKIIEKKQPVAFWCNPISGHNTLYWYLQNLGQGPELLIRYENEEAVDDSQLPKDRFSAERLKGVDSTLKIQPAELGDSAVYLCASSLIATNEKLCFGSGTQLSVL.

This clonotype has ten or more counts. The chain links TRBV7-2 to TRBJ1-2; TRBD1 is a possible D gene (5 bases). The germline V gene has CDR1 SGHTA and CDR2 FQGNSA. Trimming pared 1 base from V and 6 bases from J, leaving 18 bases between. The CDR3 totals 16 residues. The CDR3 DNA reads TGTGCCAGCAGCTTAGTGGGTGGGGGGTCGTACGATGGCTACACCTTC. Protein: CASSLVGGGSYDGYTF.

This clonotype came up many times. The V and J genes are TRBV9 and TRBJ2-7, with D possibly TRBD1 on 6 matching bases. CDR3 length: 12 amino acids. Germline lookup yields CDR1 SGDLS and CDR2 YYNGEE. Trimming removed 3 bases at V and 7 bases at J, with 11 bases between. The CDR3 region has the DNA TGTGCCAGCAGCGGTCGAGGGGGTGAGCAGTACTTC. Encoded protein: CASSGRGGEQYF.

The chain has TRBV28 and TRBJ1-1, with a weak D call TRBD1 (5 bases). In germline, CDR1 is MDHEN, CDR2 SYDVKM. Trimming pared 5 bases from V and 5 bases from J, leaving 15 bases between. This CDR3 contains 14 residues. CDR3 DNA sequence: TGTGCCAGCAGTGTGGGCAGCGGGGCGACTGAAGCTTTCTTT. This gives the protein CASSVGSGATEAFF.

This clonotype was observed at least ten times. The rearrangement links TRBV11-2 to TRBJ1-2; D remains unclear. With 0 bases removed from V and 7 bases from J, the gap between germline ends came to 12 bases. The CDR3 loop spans 14 amino acids. The germline CDR1 and CDR2 sequences are SGHAT and FQNNGV. In DNA, the CDR3 is TGTGCCAGCAGCTTAGACCGGGCACGCGGTGGCTACACCTTC. Translating it yields CASSLDRARGGYTF.